This T cell receptor (beta chain) was obtained from a study of blood T cell repertoires in COVID-19. Study in general: Researchers got acute and convalescent COVID-19 samples from the United States, Italy and Spain.

TCRdb keeps only in-frame clones here, not all; method: immunoSEQ multiplex PCR. This table has roughly 180,000 clones, roughly 76% appearing once. This clone has only a few counts. The ends lost 5 bases at V and 5 bases at J; junction bases unmatched: 9. The CDR3 consists of 15 residues. Germline V lookup: CDR1 LNHDA, CDR2 SQIVND (reference sequence). This receptor was identified in a woman aged 40 to 50 with COVID-19, enrolled during active disease. Sample: peripheral blood. This chain connects TRBV19 to TRBJ1-1; 9 bases fit TRBD1. The CDR3 nucleotides are TGTGCCAGTAGTCACCCGGGACAGGGTAAGACTGAAGCTTTCTTT. This encodes CASSHPGQGKTEAFF.